These T cell receptor beta chains were read from a single sample in a study of cytomegalovirus exposure and HLA in healthy donors. Here immunoSEQ multiplex PCR was the method, and the copy in TCRdb shows in-frame clones only, minus some. The data contain about 110,000 clones, around 85% of them seen just once; the ten biggest clones take up around 3.1%. The source material was PBMCs. These receptors originate from a woman aged 18-29 years in good health and CMV-seronegative. Both conserved end residues are part of each CDR3. The D gene is left open where the match is weak. Clone size appears in some rows only: once, few, many, or a class for an expanded clone.

D	size	J	V	DNA	CDR3
-	-	TRBJ1-1	TRBV5-1	TGCGCCAGCAGCCCACCCCAGGGATCCCTGAACACTGAAGCTTTCTTT	CASSPPQGSLNTEAFF
TRBD1	-	TRBJ2-7	TRBV7-9	TGTGCCAGCAGCCCCGGACAGGGGTTGTACGAGCAGTACTTC	CASSPGQGLYEQYF
-	-	TRBJ2-1	TRBV28	TGTGCCAGCAGTTTAGTACAGGGTAACAATGAGCAGTTCTTC	CASSLVQGNNEQFF
-	once	TRBJ1-1	TRBV11-2	TGTGCCAGCAGCTCAGAAAAACAGGGTTCGGAAGCTTTCTTT	CASSSEKQGSEAFF
TRBD1	-	TRBJ2-3	TRBV28	TGTGCCAGCAGTTTATCGACAGGGGTCCAAGATACGCAGTATTTT	CASSLSTGVQDTQYF
TRBD2	-	TRBJ2-5	TRBV2	TGTGCCAGCCGGGGGCTAGCGGGGTTAGAGACCCAGTACTTC	CASRGLAGLETQYF
-	-	TRBJ1-2	TRBV5-6	TGTGCCAGCAGCTTGAGGGAGTATGGCTACACCTTC	CASSLREYGYTF
-	once	TRBJ1-1	TRBV30	TGTGCCTGGAGTGTTGGGGCAGGGCACCGTGAAGCTTTCTTT	CAWSVGAGHREAFF
-	-	TRBJ2-5	TRBV4-2	TGTGCCAGCAGCCAAGATAGGGCGGGTCGAAAAGAGACCCAGTACTTC	CASSQDRAGRKETQYF
TRBD1	-	TRBJ2-7	TRBV5-1	TGCGCCAGCAGCTGGGACAGTGCCTCCTACGAGCAGTACTTC	CASSWDSASYEQYF
TRBD1	-	TRBJ2-7	TRBV30	TGTGCCTGGAGTCTAGGGACAGGGGGTTACGAGCAGTACTTC	CAWSLGTGGYEQYF
-	-	TRBJ1-6	TRBV6-5	TGTGCCAGCAGTTACTCTTGGGCAGGGAGGAATTCACCCCTCCACTTT	CASSYSWAGRNSPLHF